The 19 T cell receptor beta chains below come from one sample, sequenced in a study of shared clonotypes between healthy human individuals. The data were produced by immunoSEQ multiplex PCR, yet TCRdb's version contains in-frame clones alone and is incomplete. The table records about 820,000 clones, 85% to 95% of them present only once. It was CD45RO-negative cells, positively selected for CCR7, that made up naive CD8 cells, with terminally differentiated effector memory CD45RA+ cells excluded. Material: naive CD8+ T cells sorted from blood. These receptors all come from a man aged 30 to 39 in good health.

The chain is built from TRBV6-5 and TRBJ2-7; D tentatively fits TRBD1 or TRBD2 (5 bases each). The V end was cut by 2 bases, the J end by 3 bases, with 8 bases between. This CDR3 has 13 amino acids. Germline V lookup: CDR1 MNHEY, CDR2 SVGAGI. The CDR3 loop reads CASSYRGDYEQYF. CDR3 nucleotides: TGTGCCAGCAGTTACAGGGGAGACTACGAGCAGTACTTC.

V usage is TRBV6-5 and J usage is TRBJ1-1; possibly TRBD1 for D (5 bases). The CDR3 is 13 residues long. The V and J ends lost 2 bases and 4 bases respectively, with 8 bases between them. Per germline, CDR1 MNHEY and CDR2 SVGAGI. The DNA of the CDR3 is TGTGCCAGCAGTTACCAGGGCGGCACTGAAGCTTTCTTT. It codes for CASSYQGGTEAFF.

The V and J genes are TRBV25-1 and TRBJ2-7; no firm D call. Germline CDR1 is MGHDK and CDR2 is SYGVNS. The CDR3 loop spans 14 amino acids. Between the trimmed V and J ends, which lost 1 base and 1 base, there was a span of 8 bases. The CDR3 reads CASSESSSSYEQYF. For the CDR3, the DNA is TGTGCCAGCAGTGAATCATCTTCGTCCTACGAGCAGTACTTC.

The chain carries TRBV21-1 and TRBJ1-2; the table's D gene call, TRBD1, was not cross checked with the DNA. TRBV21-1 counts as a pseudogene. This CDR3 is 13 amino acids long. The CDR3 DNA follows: TGTGCCAGCTGGGGGACAGGGGATTATGGCTACACCTTC. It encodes CASWGTGDYGYTF.

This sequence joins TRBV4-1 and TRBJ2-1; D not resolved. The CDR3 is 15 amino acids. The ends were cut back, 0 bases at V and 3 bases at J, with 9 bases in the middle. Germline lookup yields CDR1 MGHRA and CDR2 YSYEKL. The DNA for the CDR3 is TGCGCCAGCAGCCAAGATCGACCAGGCTACAATGAGCAGTTCTTC. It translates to CASSQDRPGYNEQFF.

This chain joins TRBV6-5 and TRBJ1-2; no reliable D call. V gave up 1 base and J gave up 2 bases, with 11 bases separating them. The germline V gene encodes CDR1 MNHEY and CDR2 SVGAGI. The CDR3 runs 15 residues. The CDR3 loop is CASSYFHGSNYGYTF. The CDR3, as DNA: TGTGCCAGCAGTTACTTCCACGGATCGAACTATGGCTACACCTTC.

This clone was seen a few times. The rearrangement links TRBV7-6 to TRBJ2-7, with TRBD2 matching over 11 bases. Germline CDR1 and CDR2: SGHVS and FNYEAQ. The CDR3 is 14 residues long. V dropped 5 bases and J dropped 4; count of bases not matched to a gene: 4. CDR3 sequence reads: CASSVSGRAYEQYF. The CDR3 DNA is TGTGCCAGCAGCGTTAGCGGGAGGGCATACGAGCAGTACTTC.

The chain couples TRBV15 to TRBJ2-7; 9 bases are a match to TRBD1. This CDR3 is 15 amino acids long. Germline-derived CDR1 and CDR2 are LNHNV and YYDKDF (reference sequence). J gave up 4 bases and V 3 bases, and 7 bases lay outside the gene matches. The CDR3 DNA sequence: TGTGCCACCAGCAGGGTCCCGGGACAGGGTTACGAGCAGTACTTC. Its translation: CATSRVPGQGYEQYF. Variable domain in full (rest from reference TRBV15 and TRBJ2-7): DAMVIQNPRYQVTQFGKPVTLSCSQTLNHNVMYWYQQKSSQAPKLLFHYYDKDFNNEADTPDNFQSRRPNTSFCFLDIRSPGLGDTAMYLCATSRVPGQGYEQYFGPGTRLTVT.

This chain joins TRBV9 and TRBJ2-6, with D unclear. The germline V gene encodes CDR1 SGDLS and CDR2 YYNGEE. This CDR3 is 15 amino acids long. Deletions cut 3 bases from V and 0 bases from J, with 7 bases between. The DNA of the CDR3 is TGTGCCAGCAGCGCCAGTTTCTCTGGGGCCAACGTCCTGACTTTC. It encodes CASSASFSGANVLTF.

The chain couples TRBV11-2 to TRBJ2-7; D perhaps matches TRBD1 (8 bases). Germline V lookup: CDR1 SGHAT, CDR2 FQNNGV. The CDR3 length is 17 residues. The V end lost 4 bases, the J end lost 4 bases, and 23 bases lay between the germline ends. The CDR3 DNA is TGTGCCAGCAGCTACACAGGGGGGGGCCCCTTATCTTACGAGCAGTACTTC. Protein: CASSYTGGGPLSYEQYF.

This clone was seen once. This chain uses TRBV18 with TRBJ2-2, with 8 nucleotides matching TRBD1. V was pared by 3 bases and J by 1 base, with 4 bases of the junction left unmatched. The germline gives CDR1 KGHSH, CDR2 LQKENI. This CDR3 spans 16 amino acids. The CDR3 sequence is CASSPGQGENTGELFF. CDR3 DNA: TGTGCCAGCTCACCTGGACAGGGCGAGAACACCGGGGAGCTGTTTTTT.

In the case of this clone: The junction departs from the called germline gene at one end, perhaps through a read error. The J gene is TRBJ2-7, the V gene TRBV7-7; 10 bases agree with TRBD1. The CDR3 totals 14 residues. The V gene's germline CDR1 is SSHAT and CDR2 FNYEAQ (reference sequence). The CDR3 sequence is CASSLGTGADEQYF. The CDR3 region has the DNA TGTGCTAGCAGCTTAGGGACAGGGGCTGACGAGCAGTACTTC.

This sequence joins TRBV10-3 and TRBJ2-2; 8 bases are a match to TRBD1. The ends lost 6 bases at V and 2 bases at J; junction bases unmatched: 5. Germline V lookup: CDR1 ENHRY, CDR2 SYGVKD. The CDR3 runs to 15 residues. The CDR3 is CAIRTGTGNTGELFF. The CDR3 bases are TGTGCCATCAGGACCGGGACAGGCAACACCGGGGAGCTGTTTTTT.

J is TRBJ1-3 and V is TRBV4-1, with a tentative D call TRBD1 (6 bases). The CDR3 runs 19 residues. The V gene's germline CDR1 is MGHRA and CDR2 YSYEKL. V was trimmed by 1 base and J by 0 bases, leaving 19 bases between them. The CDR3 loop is CASSQASWVGGLSGNTIYF. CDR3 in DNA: TGCGCCAGCAGCCAAGCATCCTGGGTCGGGGGGCTCTCTGGAAACACCATATATTTT.

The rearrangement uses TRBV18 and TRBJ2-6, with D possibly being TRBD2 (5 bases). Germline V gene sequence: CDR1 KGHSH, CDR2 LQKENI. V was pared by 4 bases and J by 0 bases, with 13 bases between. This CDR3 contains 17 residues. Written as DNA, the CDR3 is TGTGCCAGCTCACTACCGGGAACCGTCTCTGGGGCCAACGTCCTGACTTTC. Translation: CASSLPGTVSGANVLTF.

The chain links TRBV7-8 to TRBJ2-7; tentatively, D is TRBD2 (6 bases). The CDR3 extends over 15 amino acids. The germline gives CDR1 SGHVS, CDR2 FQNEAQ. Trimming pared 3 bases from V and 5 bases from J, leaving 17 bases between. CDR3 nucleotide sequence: TGTGCCAGCAGCTTCCAGGCGAGCGGAGGGAACGAGCAGTACTTC. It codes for CASSFQASGGNEQYF.

CDR3 in DNA: TGTGCCAGCAGCGAGGGAGGGCTAAATGATAAAAGCTCCTACAATGAGCAGTTCTTC. It codes for CASSEGGLNDKSSYNEQFF. The chain employs TRBV9 and TRBJ2-1, with 7 bases that match TRBD2. Per the germline V gene, CDR1 is SGDLS and CDR2 is YYNGEE. The J segment lost 0 bases and the V segment lost 3 bases, leaving 15 bases of the junction unmatched. The CDR3 runs to 19 residues.

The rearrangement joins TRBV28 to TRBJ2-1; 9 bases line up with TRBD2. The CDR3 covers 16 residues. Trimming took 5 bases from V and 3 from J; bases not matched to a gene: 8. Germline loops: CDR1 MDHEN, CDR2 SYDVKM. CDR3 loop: CASSGSGRTNYNEQFF. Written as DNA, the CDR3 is TGTGCCAGCAGTGGTAGCGGGAGAACGAACTACAATGAGCAGTTCTTC.

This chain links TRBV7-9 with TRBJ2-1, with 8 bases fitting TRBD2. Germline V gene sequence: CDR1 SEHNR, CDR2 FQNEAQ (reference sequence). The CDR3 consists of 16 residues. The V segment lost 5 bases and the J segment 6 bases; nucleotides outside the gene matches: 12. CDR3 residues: CASSPQGLEIVNEQFF. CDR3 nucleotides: TGTGCCAGCAGCCCCCAGGGACTAGAAATTGTCAATGAGCAGTTCTTC.